This T cell receptor (beta chain) derives from a study of cytomegalovirus exposure and HLA in healthy donors. On the study more broadly: From about 170 million T cells, an earlier analysis saw 120 million or so unique TCR beta sequences. Of the donors genotyped, several hundred in all, 75% to 90% fell in the Caucasian-associated ancestry cluster.

This PCR relied on a set of 60 Vbeta primers and 13 Jbeta primers. Repertoires were generated with immunoSEQ multiplex PCR, while TCRdb's copy carries only in-frame clones and drops some. The table lists under 200,000 clones, around 88% of them singletons. Study-level points and caveats: Generally TCR sequences proved uncommon, though certain public TCRs appeared in numerous donors.

The germline V gene encodes CDR1 SGDLS and CDR2 YYNGEE. V lost 0 bases and J lost 2, with 9 bases in between. This CDR3 comprises 15 residues. A word on this clone: Its target is not known.

This chain links TRBV9 with TRBJ2-1; no clear D gene. This clonotype was obtained from a woman in her twenties or thirties in good health and CMV-seronegative. Sequenced: PBMCs. The DNA of the CDR3 is TGTGCCAGCAGCGTAGATGGGCTTGCCTACAATGAGCAGTTCTTC. Amino acid sequence: CASSVDGLAYNEQFF.